This entry concerns a single T cell receptor beta chain. Its specificity is not known. At one end, the junction sequence differs from germline, possibly due to a read error. 60 Vbeta and 13 Jbeta primers were used in PCR. The data were produced by immunoSEQ multiplex PCR, yet TCRdb's version contains in-frame clones alone and is incomplete. The sample consists of roughly 250,000 clones, approximately 84% of them appearing once. The CDR3 spans 13 residues. Germline CDR1 and CDR2: SGDLS and YYNGEE. This specimen belongs to a study of cytomegalovirus exposure and HLA in healthy donors. Regarding the study as a whole: Association of 15,000 to 20,000 TCR beta sequences with HLA alleles was found at 0.05 false discovery rate in a later analysis.

V is TRBV9 and J is TRBJ1-2; 10 nucleotides align to TRBD1. The origin of this receptor is a middle-aged woman in good health and CMV-seropositive. The sample consisted of PBMCs. CDR3: CASSVRDRGIAYF. The CDR3 bases are TGTGCCAGCAGCGTTCGGGACAGGGGAATAGCGTACTTC.